This T cell receptor (beta chain) was found in a study of blood T cells in healthy people across ages. Across the study: Template switching retrieved approximately one barcoded beta molecule for each two T cells.

In the case of this clonotype: Its antigen is still unknown.

Alongside a J-beta primer mix, a sample-barcoded 5' primer served in a second PCR lasting roughly 6 to 11 cycles. All samples gave at least 2.5 million CDR3-containing paired-end reads. TCRdb ran MiXCR on the 5' RACE reads and lists one entry per CDR3 protein. Found here are 1.5 million to 2 million distinct CDR3 sequences, 40% to 55% of them singletons; the top ten hold less than 2.5%. Study-level results: Both naive CD4+ cell counts and diversity were greater in long-lived donors than in aged donors.

This receptor was taken from a woman between 40 and 50 years old in good health. Source material: blood.

The CDR3 loop is CASSIGLVSETQYF. The CDR3 coding sequence is TGTGCCAGCAGCATCGGACTAGTAAGCGAGACCCAGTACTTC. The rearrangement uses TRBV7-6 and TRBJ2-5; TRBD2 agrees at 7 bases. Germline trimming cut 5 bases from V and 5 bases from J; bases unmatched to any gene: 8. Germline V gene lookup returns CDR1 SGHVS and CDR2 FNYEAQ. The CDR3 loop spans 14 amino acids.